The T cell receptor beta chain under discussion was sequenced for a study of beta chain features in type 1 diabetes. Study results and limitations: In every one of the four CD4+ subsets, TCRB CDR3s were moderately but significantly shorter in Type 1 diabetes patients.

This clone has just a few counts. Antigen specificity is unknown. This CDR3 region has 17 residues. Researchers reported sorting CD4+ naive, central memory, regulatory and stem cell-like memory cells via CD45RO/CCR7/CD25/CD127/CD95/CD27. Once sorted, every population was more than 95% pure. Since all of the isolated RNA was reverse transcribed, expressed TCRB transcripts were what got sequenced. TCRdb's copy holds only in-frame clones and misses some; the assay was immunoSEQ multiplex PCR. This table holds about 240,000 clones, about 14% found once. Sequencing was carried out using naive CD4+ T cells from blood. This receptor was obtained from a man under 40 with type 1 diabetes. J is TRBJ2-1 and V is TRBV21-1; the tabulated D call, TRBD2, remains unverified against the DNA. TRBV21-1 has pseudogene status. The DNA of the CDR3 is TGTGCCAGCAGCAAAGAGGTGGCGGGTAAGAAGGGAAATGAGCAGTTCTTC. Translated: CASSKEVAGKKGNEQFF.